Each of the 8 T cell receptor beta chains below was sequenced from the same sample in a study of cytomegalovirus exposure and HLA in healthy donors (dated by TCRdb to the late 2010s). The method was the immunoSEQ multiplex PCR assay. A mixture of 60 forward primers for TCR Vbeta segments and 13 reverse primers for TCR Jbeta segments was used in the multiplex PCR. The table was pulled from immuneACCESS by TCRdb, which kept in-frame rearrangements only. Such tables lose some clones; where checked, under half of the loss comes from unresolved V genes, and the rest has no known cause. For this sample there are about 110,000 clones; over 60% appear just once. The top ten constitute roughly 12% of the sample. Sequences were obtained from PBMCs. These TCRs come from a man aged 25 to 45 in good health and CMV-seropositive.

The chain recombines TRBV25-1 with TRBJ2-6; a weak D match, TRBD1 (5 bases). The CDR3 runs 16 residues. Germline V lookup: CDR1 MGHDK, CDR2 SYGVNS. V was shortened by 3 bases and J by 2 bases, with 11 bases between the two germline ends. As DNA, the CDR3 is TGTGCCAGCAGTGACCCCCAGGGAACTGGGGCCAACGTCCTGACTTTC. Encoded protein: CASSDPQGTGANVLTF. Supplemented by reference TRBV25-1 and TRBJ2-6, the full variable domain reads EADIYQTPRYLVIGTGKKITLECSQTMGHDKMYWYQQDPGMELHLIHYSYGVNSTEKGDLSSESTVSRIRTEHFPLTLESARPSHTSQYLCASSDPQGTGANVLTFGAGSRLTVL.

The CDR3 nucleotides read TGTGCCAGCAGCCAAGTAGAGGGTCTGGAGCAGTACTTC. Its protein is CASSQVEGLEQYF. The chain is built from TRBV4-2 and TRBJ2-5, with D possibly TRBD2 on 5 matching bases. The V gene lost 1 base and the J gene lost 11 bases, with 14 bases spanning the gap. Germline-derived CDR1 and CDR2 are LGHNA and YNFKEQ. This CDR3 has 13 amino acids.

This rearrangement joins TRBV6-5 to TRBJ2-2, with 7 bases aligning to TRBD2. The ends lost 8 bases at V and 3 bases at J; junction bases unmatched: 9. Germline CDR1 is MNHEY and CDR2 is SVGAGI. The CDR3 has 15 amino acids. DNA of the CDR3: TGTGCCAGCTGTCAAACGGGGAGGGACACCGGGGAGCTGTTTTTT. It encodes CASCQTGRDTGELFF.

V and J are TRBV2 and TRBJ1-4; TRBD1 aligns across 8 bases. Looked up from germline, CDR1 is SNHLY and CDR2 is FYNNEI. V was pared by 6 bases and J by 0 bases, with 6 bases of the junction left unmatched. There are 16 residues in the CDR3. The CDR3 region is CASRAQGGATNEKLFF. The CDR3 DNA sequence: TGTGCCAGCAGAGCACAGGGGGGTGCAACTAATGAAAAACTGTTTTTT.

J is TRBJ2-2 and V is TRBV25-1, with D perhaps TRBD2 (5 bases). Germline loops: CDR1 MGHDK, CDR2 SYGVNS. This CDR3 has 14 amino acids. V lost 5 bases and J 5 bases, leaving 12 bases between the germline ends. This CDR3 reads CASSNSAATGELFF. CDR3 sequence (DNA): TGTGCCAGCAGTAATAGCGCGGCGACCGGGGAGCTGTTTTTT.

CDR3 sequence reads: CASSLDSGGNYGYTF. The CDR3 nucleotides are TGTGCCAGCAGTTTAGATTCAGGGGGTAACTATGGCTACACCTTC. This chain uses TRBV28 with TRBJ1-2; 7 bases are a match to TRBD1. CDR1 MDHEN and CDR2 SYDVKM come from the germline V gene. V gave up 2 bases and J gave up 1 base; unmatched junction bases: 4. The CDR3 covers 15 residues.

The chain carries TRBV28 and TRBJ2-5; TRBD2 matches at 7 bases. This CDR3 is 15 amino acids long. Trimming cost V 5 bases and J 1 base; bases outside gene matches: 7. Germline-derived CDR1 and CDR2 are MDHEN and SYDVKM. Written as DNA, the CDR3 is TGTGCCAGCAGTCCCCCAGGGAGGGGCCAAGAGACCCAGTACTTC. It codes for CASSPPGRGQETQYF.

The gene calls are TRBV7-9 and TRBJ1-5, with D possibly TRBD1 on 5 matching bases. Germline V gives CDR1 SEHNR, CDR2 FQNEAQ (reference sequence). The V end was cut by 2 bases, the J end by 3 bases, with 14 bases between. This CDR3 comprises 16 residues. The CDR3 loop reads CASSLHGGADNQPQHF. CDR3 in DNA: TGTGCCAGCAGCTTACACGGTGGGGCAGACAATCAGCCCCAGCATTTT.